Listed here are 20 T cell receptor beta chains from one sample, sequenced in a study of blood T cell repertoires in COVID-19. The repertoire was sequenced with immunoSEQ multiplex PCR; TCRdb's copy has only in-frame clones and lacks some. The profile shows about 170,000 clones, about 80% of them singletons. Sequencing was carried out using PBMCs or T cells enriched from blood (not recorded which). The source is a woman in her 70s in a cohort exposed to, infected with or recovered from COVID-19 (not recorded which).

The chain joins TRBV19 to TRBJ2-7; D remains unclear. Germline loops: CDR1 LNHDA, CDR2 SQIVND (reference sequence). V was clipped by 6 bases and J by 0 bases, with 12 bases between them. The CDR3 runs to 14 residues. The CDR3 nucleotides read TGTGCCAGTAGCCCTCGGTATAGCTCCTACGAGCAGTACTTC. As protein: CASSPRYSSYEQYF.

The gene calls are TRBV10-3 and TRBJ2-1; D ambiguous. The CDR3 extends over 15 amino acids. Germline V gene data show CDR1 as ENHRY and CDR2 as SYGVKD. V lost 5 bases and J 6 bases, leaving 17 bases between the germline ends. CDR3 in amino acids: CAISLREADSNEQFF. CDR3 nucleotides: TGTGCCATCAGTCTTCGAGAGGCAGACTCCAATGAGCAGTTCTTC.

The V and J genes are TRBV5-5 and TRBJ2-1; 12 nucleotides agree with TRBD2. The CDR3 length is 17 residues. Germline trimming cut 4 bases from V and 3 bases from J; bases unmatched to any gene: 8. CDR1 is SGHKS and CDR2 is YYEKEE in the germline V gene (reference sequence). CDR3 protein: CASSARLAGEVYNEQFF. The DNA for the CDR3 is TGTGCCAGCAGCGCCCGACTAGCGGGAGAGGTCTACAATGAGCAGTTCTTC.

This clone was picked up a small number of times. The CDR3 nucleotides are TGTGCCAGCAGCCCGATCTTAGCGGGAGCAACCTACGAGCAGTACTTC. It encodes CASSPILAGATYEQYF. This chain links TRBV7-8 with TRBJ2-7, with TRBD2 identical over 9 bases. Trimming took 5 bases from V and 2 from J; bases not matched to a gene: 10. Germline V lookup: CDR1 SGHVS, CDR2 FQNEAQ. This CDR3 spans 16 amino acids. The full variable domain, completed using reference TRBV7-8 and TRBJ2-7, is GAGVSQSPRYKVAKRGQDVALRCDPISGHVSLFWYQQALGQGPEFLTYFQNEAQLDKSGLPSDRFFAERPEGSVSTLKIQRTQQEDSAVYLCASSPILAGATYEQYFGPGTRLTVT.

The V call is TRBV7-3, the J call TRBJ2-1; D call uncertain. The germline V and J ends were trimmed by 0 bases and 6 bases, with 6 bases remaining between them. The CDR3 is 13 residues long. In germline, CDR1 is SGHTA, CDR2 FQGTGA. The CDR3 here is CASSLTQFNEQFF. CDR3 DNA sequence: TGTGCCAGCAGCTTAACTCAGTTCAATGAGCAGTTCTTC.

This clone was found many times. This chain links TRBV27 with TRBJ1-6; TRBD1 matches 10 bases. The CDR3 spans 17 residues. Germline V gene data show CDR1 as MNHEY and CDR2 as SMNVEV (reference sequence). Trimming removed 4 bases from V and 9 bases from J; junction bases left unmatched: 12. CDR3 DNA sequence: TGTGCCAGCAGTTATACAAGTGAAGGGACAGGGGTTTCACCCCTCCACTTT. This gives the protein CASSYTSEGTGVSPLHF.

The chain uses TRBV24-1 and TRBJ2-1, with a weak D call TRBD1 (6 bases). With 5 bases removed from V and 7 bases from J, the gap between germline ends came to 11 bases. The length of the CDR3 is 13 residues. Per germline, CDR1 KGHDR and CDR2 SFDVKD. The CDR3 nucleotides are TGTGCCACCAGTGTGCAGGGGAGAAATGAGCAGTTCTTC. Encoded protein: CATSVQGRNEQFF.

The CDR3 nucleotides are TGTGCCAGCAGTTTCGACTCCGGGACTAGCGGGTTTAATACGCAGTATTTT. Translated: CASSFDSGTSGFNTQYF. The chain links TRBV28 to TRBJ2-3; 12 bases match TRBD2. The CDR3 runs to 17 residues. Germline CDR1 is MDHEN and CDR2 is SYDVKM. Losses at the gene ends were 3 bases for V and 7 bases for J; bases not matched to a gene: 11.

In this sample, this clone turned up a few times. J is TRBJ2-5 and V is TRBV6-1, with D perhaps TRBD1 (6 bases). V lost 1 base, J lost 5 bases, and 11 bases lay in between. There are 14 residues in the CDR3. Germline assignment: CDR1 MNHNS and CDR2 SASEGT. The CDR3 sequence: CASSEDRAPETQYF. DNA of the CDR3: TGTGCCAGCAGTGAAGACAGGGCGCCGGAGACCCAGTACTTC.

This chain joins TRBV18 and TRBJ1-2; the D gene is possibly TRBD1 (6 bases). CDR3 length: 14 amino acids. In germline, CDR1 is KGHSH, CDR2 LQKENI. Trimming took off 2 bases at V and 4 bases at J, with 11 bases between the two ends. The CDR3 region is CASSPNGQTYGYTF. CDR3 DNA sequence: TGTGCCAGCTCACCAAATGGACAGACCTATGGCTACACCTTC. The full variable domain, rest sourced from reference TRBV18 and TRBJ1-2, is NAGVMQNPRHLVRRRGQEARLRCSPMKGHSHVYWYRQLPEEGLKFMVYLQKENIIDESGMPKERFSAEFPKEGPSILRIQQVVRGDSAAYFCASSPNGQTYGYTFGSGTRLTVV.

This clone was picked up a small number of times. This chain links TRBV27 with TRBJ2-1; D is unresolved. V dropped 5 bases and J dropped 2 bases, with 13 bases sitting between them. The CDR3 totals 15 residues. Per germline, CDR1 MNHEY and CDR2 SMNVEV (reference sequence). The CDR3 DNA sequence: TGTGCCAGCAGTCCCCGACTGAATACCTACAATGAGCAGTTCTTC. This encodes CASSPRLNTYNEQFF.

The CDR3 is CASRLSGQAISSYEQYF. The CDR3 DNA follows: TGTGCCAGTAGACTCTCTGGACAGGCCATTAGCTCCTACGAGCAGTACTTC. The chain carries TRBV19 and TRBJ2-7, with 7 nucleotides matching TRBD1. J was trimmed by 0 bases and V by 6 bases; bases with no gene match: 14. From germline, CDR1 is LNHDA and CDR2 SQIVND (reference sequence). This CDR3 is 17 amino acids long.

This clone has only a few counts. The chain employs TRBV27 and TRBJ2-2; TRBD2 matches at 7 bases. Germline V CDR1 and CDR2: MNHEY, SMNVEV (reference sequence). J was trimmed by 1 base and V by 3 bases; bases with no gene match: 2. This CDR3 has 15 amino acids. CDR3 region: CASSFGTMNTGELFF. The CDR3 DNA is TGTGCCAGCAGTTTCGGGACTATGAACACCGGGGAGCTGTTTTTT.

The gene calls are TRBV12-3 or TRBV12-4 and TRBJ1-1, with D unresolved. The CDR3 has 13 amino acids. V was cut by 8 bases and J by 1 base, with 11 bases left in between. CDR3 DNA sequence: TGTGCCAGCGAGGCTTTCGCGAACACTGAAGCTTTCTTT. It is translated as CASEAFANTEAFF.

The rearrangement joins TRBV6-2 or TRBV6-3 to TRBJ2-5; D not certain. The CDR3 is made up of 16 amino acids. Deletions cut 5 bases from V and 5 bases from J, with 21 bases between. Germline values: CDR1 MNHEY, CDR2 SVGEGT. The CDR3 DNA sequence: TGTGCCAGCAGTCGCAATCCCACGAGTTGGTGGGAGACCCAGTACTTC. Translating gives CASSRNPTSWWETQYF.

This clone was recorded once. The V call is TRBV6-5, the J call TRBJ2-5; 9 bases match TRBD2. The CDR3 length is 14 residues. Trimming at V came to 7 bases and at J to 5 bases, leaving 8 bases not matched to a gene. The germline V gene encodes CDR1 MNHEY and CDR2 SVGAGI. CDR3 DNA: TGTGCCAGCATGGTCCTAGCGGGATCGGAGACCCAGTACTTC. The encoded protein is CASMVLAGSETQYF.

The rearrangement uses TRBV5-1 and TRBJ2-7; 10 bases fit TRBD2. V lost 4 bases and J lost 5; bases outside the gene matches: 9. The CDR3 totals 15 residues. Germline V lookup: CDR1 SGHRS, CDR2 YFSETQ. The CDR3 coding sequence is TGCGCCAGCAGCACGCCTCTAGCGGGAGTTGACGAGCAGTACTTC. This encodes CASSTPLAGVDEQYF.

The V call is TRBV5-1, the J call TRBJ1-3; TRBD1 matches at 7 bases. The V and J ends lost 0 bases and 3 bases, in that order; junction bases with no gene match: 6. The germline V gene has CDR1 SGHRS and CDR2 YFSETQ. The CDR3 runs 16 residues. CDR3 loop: CASSLAGTVGGNTIYF. The DNA for the CDR3 is TGCGCCAGCAGCTTGGCCGGGACAGTCGGTGGAAACACCATATATTTT.

The chain has TRBV7-9 and TRBJ2-6; the match to TRBD1 covers 7 bases. The length of the CDR3 is 15 residues. J lost 2 bases, V lost 5 bases, and 3 bases had no gene match. Germline V CDR1 and CDR2: SEHNR, FQNEAQ (reference sequence). The chain's CDR3 is CASSLTGAGANVLTF. The CDR3 nucleotides read TGTGCCAGCAGCCTCACAGGGGCTGGGGCCAACGTCCTGACTTTC.

This clone has more than one count but fewer than ten. The rearrangement uses TRBV5-1 and TRBJ1-4, with D possibly TRBD1 on 5 matching bases. Trimming took off 0 bases at V and 7 bases at J, with 13 bases between the two ends. Germline assignment: CDR1 SGHRS and CDR2 YFSETQ. The CDR3 spans 15 residues. The CDR3 coding sequence is TGCGCCAGCAGCTTGGGTCCCGGGAGGGGTGAAAAACTGTTTTTT. It is translated as CASSLGPGRGEKLFF.